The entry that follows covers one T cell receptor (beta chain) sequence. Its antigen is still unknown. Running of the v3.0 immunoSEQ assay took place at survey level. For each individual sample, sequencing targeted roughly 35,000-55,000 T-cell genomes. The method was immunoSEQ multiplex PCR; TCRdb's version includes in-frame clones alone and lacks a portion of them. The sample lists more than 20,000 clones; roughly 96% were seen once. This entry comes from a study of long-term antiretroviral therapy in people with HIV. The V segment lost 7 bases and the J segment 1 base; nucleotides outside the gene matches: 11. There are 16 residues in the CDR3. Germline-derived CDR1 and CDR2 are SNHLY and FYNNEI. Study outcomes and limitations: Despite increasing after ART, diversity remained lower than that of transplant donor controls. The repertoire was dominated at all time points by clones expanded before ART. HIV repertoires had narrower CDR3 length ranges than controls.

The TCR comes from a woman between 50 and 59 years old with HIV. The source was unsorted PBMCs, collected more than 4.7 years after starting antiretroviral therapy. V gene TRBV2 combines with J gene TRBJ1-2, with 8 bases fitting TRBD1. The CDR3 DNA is TGTGCCAGCAAAGGGACAGGAGACTTCAATAACTATGGCTACACCTTC. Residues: CASKGTGDFNNYGYTF.